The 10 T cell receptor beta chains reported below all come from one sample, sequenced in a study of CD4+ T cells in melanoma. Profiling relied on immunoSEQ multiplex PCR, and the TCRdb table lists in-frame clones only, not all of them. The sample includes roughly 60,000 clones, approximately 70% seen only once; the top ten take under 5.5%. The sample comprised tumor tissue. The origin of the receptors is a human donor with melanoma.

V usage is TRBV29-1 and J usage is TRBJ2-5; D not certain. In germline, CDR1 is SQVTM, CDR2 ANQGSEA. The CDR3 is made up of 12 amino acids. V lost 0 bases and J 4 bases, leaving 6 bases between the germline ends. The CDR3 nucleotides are TGCAGCGTTGAAGATGGGCCAGAGACCCAGTACTTC. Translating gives CSVEDGPETQYF. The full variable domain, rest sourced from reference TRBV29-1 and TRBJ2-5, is SAVISQKPSRDICQRGTSLTIQCQVDSQVTMMFWYRQQPGQSLTLIATANQGSEATYESGFVIDKFPISRPNLTFSTLTVSNMSPEDSSIYLCSVEDGPETQYFGPGTRLLVL.

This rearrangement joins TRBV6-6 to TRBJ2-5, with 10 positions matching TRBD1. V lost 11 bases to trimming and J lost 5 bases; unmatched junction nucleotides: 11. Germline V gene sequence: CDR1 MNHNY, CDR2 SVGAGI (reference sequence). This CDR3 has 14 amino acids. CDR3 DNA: TGTGCCGCGACAAGACAGGGGGCTGGGGAGACCCAGTACTTC. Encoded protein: CAATRQGAGETQYF.

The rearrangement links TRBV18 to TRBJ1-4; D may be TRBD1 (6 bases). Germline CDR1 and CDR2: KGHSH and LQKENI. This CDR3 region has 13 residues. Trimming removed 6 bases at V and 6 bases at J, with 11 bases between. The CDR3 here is CASSPKGDEKLFF. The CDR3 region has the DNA TGTGCCAGCTCCCCCAAGGGGGATGAAAAACTGTTTTTT.

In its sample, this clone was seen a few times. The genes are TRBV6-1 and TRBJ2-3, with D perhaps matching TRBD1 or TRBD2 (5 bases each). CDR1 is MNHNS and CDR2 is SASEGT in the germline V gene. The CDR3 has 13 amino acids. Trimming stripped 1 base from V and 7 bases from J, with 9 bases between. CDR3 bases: TGTGCCAGCAGTGAAGACGGGGCTTATACGCAGTATTTT. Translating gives CASSEDGAYTQYF.

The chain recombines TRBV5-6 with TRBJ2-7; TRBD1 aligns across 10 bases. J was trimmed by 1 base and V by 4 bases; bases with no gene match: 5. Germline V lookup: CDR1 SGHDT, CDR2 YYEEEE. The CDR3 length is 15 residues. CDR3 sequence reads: CASSEGQGVSYEQYF. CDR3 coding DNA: TGTGCCAGCAGCGAAGGACAGGGGGTTTCCTACGAGCAGTACTTC.

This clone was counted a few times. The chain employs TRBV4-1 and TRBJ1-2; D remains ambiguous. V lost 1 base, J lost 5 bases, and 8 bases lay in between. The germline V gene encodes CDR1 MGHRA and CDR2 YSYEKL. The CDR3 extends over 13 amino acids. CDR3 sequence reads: CASSQGSQYGYTF. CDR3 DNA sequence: TGCGCCAGCAGCCAAGGCTCCCAATATGGCTACACCTTC.

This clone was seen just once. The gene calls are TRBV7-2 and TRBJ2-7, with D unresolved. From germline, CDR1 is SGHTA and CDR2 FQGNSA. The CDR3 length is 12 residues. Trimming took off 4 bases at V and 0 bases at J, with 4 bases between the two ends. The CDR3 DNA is TGTGCCAGCAGCTCCCACTCCTACGAGCAGTACTTC. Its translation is CASSSHSYEQYF.

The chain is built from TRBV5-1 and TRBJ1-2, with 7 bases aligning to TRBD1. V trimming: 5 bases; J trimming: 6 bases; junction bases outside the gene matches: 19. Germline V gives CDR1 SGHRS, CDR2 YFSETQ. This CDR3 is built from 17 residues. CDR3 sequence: CASSFGFQGDPEDGYTF. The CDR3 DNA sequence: TGCGCCAGCAGTTTTGGGTTCCAGGGGGATCCAGAGGATGGCTACACCTTC.

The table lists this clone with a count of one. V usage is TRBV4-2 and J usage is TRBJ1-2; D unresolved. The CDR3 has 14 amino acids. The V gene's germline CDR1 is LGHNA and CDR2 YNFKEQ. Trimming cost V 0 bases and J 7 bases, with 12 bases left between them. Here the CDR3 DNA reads TGTGCCAGCAGCCAAGAACCGGGCATTCCTGGCTACACCTTC. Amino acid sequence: CASSQEPGIPGYTF.

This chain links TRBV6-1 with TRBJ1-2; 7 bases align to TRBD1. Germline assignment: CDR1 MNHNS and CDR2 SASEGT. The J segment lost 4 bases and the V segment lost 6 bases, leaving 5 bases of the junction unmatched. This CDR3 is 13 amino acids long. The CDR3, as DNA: TGTGCCAGCAGAGACAGGGCGCTCTATGGCTACACCTTC. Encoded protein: CASRDRALYGYTF.